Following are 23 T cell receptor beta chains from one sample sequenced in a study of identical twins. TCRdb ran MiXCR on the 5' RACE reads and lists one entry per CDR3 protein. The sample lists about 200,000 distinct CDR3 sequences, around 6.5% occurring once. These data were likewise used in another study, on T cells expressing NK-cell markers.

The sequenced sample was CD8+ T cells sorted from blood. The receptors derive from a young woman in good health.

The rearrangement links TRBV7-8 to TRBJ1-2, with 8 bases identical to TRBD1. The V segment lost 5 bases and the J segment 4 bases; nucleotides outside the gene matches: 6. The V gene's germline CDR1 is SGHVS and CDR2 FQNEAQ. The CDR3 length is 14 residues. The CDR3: CASSPGGPVYGYTF. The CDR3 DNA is TGTGCCAGCAGCCCAGGGGGCCCCGTCTATGGCTACACCTTC.

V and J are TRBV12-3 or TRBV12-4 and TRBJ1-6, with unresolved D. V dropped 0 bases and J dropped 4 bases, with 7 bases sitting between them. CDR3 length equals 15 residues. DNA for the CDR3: TGTGCCAGCAGTTTAGCGCAGCTGTATAATTCACCCCTCCACTTT. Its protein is CASSLAQLYNSPLHF.

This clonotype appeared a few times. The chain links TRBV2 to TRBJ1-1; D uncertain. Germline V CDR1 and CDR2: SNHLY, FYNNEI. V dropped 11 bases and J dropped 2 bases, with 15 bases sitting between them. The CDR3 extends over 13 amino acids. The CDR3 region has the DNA TGTGCCCGCCAATCACTGAAAAACACTGAAGCTTTCTTT. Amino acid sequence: CARQSLKNTEAFF.

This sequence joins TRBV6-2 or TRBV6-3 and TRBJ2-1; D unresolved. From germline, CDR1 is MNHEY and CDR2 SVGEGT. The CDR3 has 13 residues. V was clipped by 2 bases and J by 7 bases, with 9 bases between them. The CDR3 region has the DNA TGTGCCAGCAGTTACCCGTCGGGTAATGAGCAGTTCTTC. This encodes CASSYPSGNEQFF.

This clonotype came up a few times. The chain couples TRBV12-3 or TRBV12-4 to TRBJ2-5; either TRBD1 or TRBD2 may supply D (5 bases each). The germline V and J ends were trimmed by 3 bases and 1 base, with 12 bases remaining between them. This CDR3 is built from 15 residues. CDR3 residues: CASSFSGTPQETQYF. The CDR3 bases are TGTGCCAGCAGTTTTAGTGGGACCCCCCAAGAGACCCAGTACTTC.

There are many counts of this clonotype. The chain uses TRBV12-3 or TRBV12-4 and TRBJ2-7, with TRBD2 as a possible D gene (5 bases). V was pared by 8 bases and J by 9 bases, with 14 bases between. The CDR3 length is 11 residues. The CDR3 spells CASAAGDSQYF. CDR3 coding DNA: TGTGCCAGCGCGGCCGGGGATTCGCAGTACTTC.

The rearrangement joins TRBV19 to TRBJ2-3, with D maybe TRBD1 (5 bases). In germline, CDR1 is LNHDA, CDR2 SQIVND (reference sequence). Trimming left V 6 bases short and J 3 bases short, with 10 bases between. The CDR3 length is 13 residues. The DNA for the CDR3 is TGTGCCAGTAGCCCAGGGTTTACAGATACGCAGTATTTT. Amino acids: CASSPGFTDTQYF.

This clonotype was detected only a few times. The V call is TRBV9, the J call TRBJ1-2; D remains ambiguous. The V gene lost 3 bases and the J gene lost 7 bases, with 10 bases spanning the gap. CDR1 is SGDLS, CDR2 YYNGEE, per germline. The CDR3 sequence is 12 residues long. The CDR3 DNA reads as TGTGCCAGCAGCGACCGGACCTCTGGCTACACCTTC. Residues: CASSDRTSGYTF.

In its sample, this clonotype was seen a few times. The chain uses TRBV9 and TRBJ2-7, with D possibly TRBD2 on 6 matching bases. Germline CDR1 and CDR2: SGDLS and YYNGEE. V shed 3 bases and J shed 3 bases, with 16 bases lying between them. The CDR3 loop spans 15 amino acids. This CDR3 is CASSEMSGLLYEQYF. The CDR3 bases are TGTGCCAGCAGCGAGATGTCGGGACTGCTCTACGAGCAGTACTTC.

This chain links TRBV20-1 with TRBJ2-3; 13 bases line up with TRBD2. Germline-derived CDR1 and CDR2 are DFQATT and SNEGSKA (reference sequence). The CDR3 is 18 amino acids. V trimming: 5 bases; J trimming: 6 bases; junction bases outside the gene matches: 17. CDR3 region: CSAPPAGLAGLSDDTQYF. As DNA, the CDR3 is TGCAGTGCTCCCCCAGCGGGACTAGCGGGACTAAGTGACGATACGCAGTATTTT.

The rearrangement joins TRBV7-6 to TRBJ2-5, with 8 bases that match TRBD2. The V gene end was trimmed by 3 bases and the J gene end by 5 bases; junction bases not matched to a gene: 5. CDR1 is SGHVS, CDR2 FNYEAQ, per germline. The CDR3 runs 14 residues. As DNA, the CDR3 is TGTGCCAGCAGCTTGCTGACTAGCGTCGAGACCCAGTACTTC. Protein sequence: CASSLLTSVETQYF. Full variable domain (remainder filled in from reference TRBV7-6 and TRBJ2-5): GAGVSQSPRYKVTKRGQDVALRCDPISGHVSLYWYRQALGQGPEFLTYFNYEAQQDKSGLPNDRFSAERPEGSISTLTIQRTEQRDSAMYRCASSLLTSVETQYFGPGTRLLVL.

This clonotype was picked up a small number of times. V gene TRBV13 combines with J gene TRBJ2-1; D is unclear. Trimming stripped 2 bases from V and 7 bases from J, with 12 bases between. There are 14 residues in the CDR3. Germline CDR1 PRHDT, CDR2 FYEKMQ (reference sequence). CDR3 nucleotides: TGTGCCAGCAGCTTAAAATCAGAATATAATGAGCAGTTCTTC. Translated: CASSLKSEYNEQFF.

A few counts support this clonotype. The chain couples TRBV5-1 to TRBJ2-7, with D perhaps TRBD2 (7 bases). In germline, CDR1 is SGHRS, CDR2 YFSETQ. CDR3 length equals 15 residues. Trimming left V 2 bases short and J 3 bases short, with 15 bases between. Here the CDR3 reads CASSLGGTTRYEQYF. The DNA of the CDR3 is TGCGCCAGCAGCTTAGGGGGGACTACCCGCTACGAGCAGTACTTC.

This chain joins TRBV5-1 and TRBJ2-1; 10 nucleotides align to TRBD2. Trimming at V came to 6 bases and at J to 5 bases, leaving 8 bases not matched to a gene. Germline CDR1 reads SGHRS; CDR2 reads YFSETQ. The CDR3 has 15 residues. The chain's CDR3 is CASIRRTSGNNEQFF. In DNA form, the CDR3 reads TGCGCCAGCATTCGGAGGACTAGCGGTAACAATGAGCAGTTCTTC.

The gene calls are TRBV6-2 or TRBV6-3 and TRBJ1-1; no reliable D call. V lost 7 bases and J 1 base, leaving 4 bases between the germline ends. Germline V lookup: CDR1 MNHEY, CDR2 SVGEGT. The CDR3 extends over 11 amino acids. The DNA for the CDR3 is TGTGCCAGCACCGAGAACACTGAAGCTTTCTTT. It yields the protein CASTENTEAFF.

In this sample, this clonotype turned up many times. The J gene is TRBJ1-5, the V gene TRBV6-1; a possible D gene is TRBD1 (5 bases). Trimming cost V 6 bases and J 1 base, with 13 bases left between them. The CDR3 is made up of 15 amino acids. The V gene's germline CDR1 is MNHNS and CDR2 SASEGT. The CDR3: CASSSRGASNQPQHF. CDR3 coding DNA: TGTGCCAGCAGCTCCCGCGGGGCGAGCAATCAGCCCCAGCATTTT.

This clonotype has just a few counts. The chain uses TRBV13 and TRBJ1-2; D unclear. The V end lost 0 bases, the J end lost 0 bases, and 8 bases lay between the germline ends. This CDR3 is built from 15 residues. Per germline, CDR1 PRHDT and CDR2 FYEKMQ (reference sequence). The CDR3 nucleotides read TGTGCCAGCAGCTTAGGGACGGAAGCTAACTATGGCTACACCTTC. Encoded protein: CASSLGTEANYGYTF.

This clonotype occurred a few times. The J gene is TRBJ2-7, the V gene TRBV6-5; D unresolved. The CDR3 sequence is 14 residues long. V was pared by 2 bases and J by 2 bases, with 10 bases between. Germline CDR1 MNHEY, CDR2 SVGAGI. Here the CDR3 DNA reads TGTGCCAGCAGTTACGGGAAGAACACCTACGAGCAGTACTTC. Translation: CASSYGKNTYEQYF.

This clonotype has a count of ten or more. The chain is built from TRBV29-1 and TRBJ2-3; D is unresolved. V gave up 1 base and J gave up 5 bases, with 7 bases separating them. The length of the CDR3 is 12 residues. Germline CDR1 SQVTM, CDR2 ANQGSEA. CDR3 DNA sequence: TGCAGCGTTGAAGGGAATGAAGATACGCAGTATTTT. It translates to CSVEGNEDTQYF.

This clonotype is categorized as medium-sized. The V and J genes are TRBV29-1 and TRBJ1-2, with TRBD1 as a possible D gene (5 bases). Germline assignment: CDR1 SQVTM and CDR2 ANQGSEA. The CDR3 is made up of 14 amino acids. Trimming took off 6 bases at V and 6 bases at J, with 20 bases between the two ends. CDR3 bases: TGCAGCGTCAAATCCGGGACCCTACCAGATGGCTACACCTTC. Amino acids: CSVKSGTLPDGYTF.

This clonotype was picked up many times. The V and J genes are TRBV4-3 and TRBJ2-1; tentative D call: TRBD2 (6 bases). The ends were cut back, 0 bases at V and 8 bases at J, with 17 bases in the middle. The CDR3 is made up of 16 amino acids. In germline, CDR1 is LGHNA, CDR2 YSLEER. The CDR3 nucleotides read TGCGCCAGCAGCCAAGATCATCAGCTAGCGTGGGATGAGCAGTTCTTC. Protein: CASSQDHQLAWDEQFF.

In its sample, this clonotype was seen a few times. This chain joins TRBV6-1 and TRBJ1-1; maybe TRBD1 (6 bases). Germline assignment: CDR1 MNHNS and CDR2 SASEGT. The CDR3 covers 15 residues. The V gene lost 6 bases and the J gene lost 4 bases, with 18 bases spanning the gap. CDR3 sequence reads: CASRSLREGGTEAFF. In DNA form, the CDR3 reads TGTGCCAGCAGGTCTCTCAGGGAGGGGGGCACTGAAGCTTTCTTT.

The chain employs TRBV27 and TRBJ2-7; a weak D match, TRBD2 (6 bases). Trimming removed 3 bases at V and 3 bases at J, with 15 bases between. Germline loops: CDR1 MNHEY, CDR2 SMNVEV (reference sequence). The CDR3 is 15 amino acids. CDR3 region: CASSFDGSIIYEQYF. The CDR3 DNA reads TGTGCCAGCAGTTTTGACGGGAGCATTATCTACGAGCAGTACTTC.